The 7 T cell receptor beta chains below come from one sample, sequenced in a study of cytomegalovirus exposure and HLA in healthy donors. The PCR employed 60 Vbeta primers together with 13 Jbeta primers. Measured with immunoSEQ multiplex PCR; TCRdb has only the in-frame clones, and not every one. The repertoire holds 150,000 to 200,000 clones, around 70% seen once, with 4% to 5% in the top ten. Material for sequencing was PBMCs. These receptors originate from a man younger than 35 in good health and CMV-seropositive.

This clone has a handful of counts. The gene calls are TRBV4-1 and TRBJ2-5; maybe TRBD2 (5 bases). This CDR3 has 15 amino acids. Germline V lookup: CDR1 MGHRA, CDR2 YSYEKL. V was pared by 3 bases and J by 3 bases, with 14 bases between. CDR3 amino acids: CASSQWGVPEETQYF. As DNA, the CDR3 is TGCGCCAGCAGCCAGTGGGGAGTTCCCGAAGAGACCCAGTACTTC.

This sequence joins TRBV5-4 and TRBJ2-3, with TRBD2 identical over 8 bases. The CDR3 loop spans 15 amino acids. Germline lookup yields CDR1 SGHNT and CDR2 YYREEE (reference sequence). The V segment lost 3 bases and the J segment 6 bases; nucleotides outside the gene matches: 9. The CDR3 is CASSSTSGASDTQYF. CDR3 DNA: TGTGCCAGCAGCTCAACTAGCGGAGCATCTGATACGCAGTATTTT.

The chain uses TRBV7-2 and TRBJ1-4; 8 bases fit TRBD1. The CDR3 consists of 14 residues. Unmatched junction bases numbered 4, after V lost 2 bases and J lost 8 bases. The V gene's germline CDR1 is SGHTA and CDR2 FQGNSA. The CDR3 region has the DNA TGTGCCAGCAGCTTACAGGGGGCACAAGAAAAACTGTTTTTT. This encodes CASSLQGAQEKLFF.

This chain uses TRBV14 with TRBJ1-1; possible D gene TRBD1, 6 bases. The CDR3 sequence is 13 residues long. V dropped 1 base and J dropped 5 bases, with 8 bases sitting between them. The V gene's germline CDR1 is SGHDN and CDR2 FVKESK. The CDR3 is CASSQGRGTEAFF. Here the CDR3 DNA reads TGTGCCAGCAGCCAAGGTAGGGGGACTGAAGCTTTCTTT. Based on the CDR3 plus reference TRBV14 and TRBJ1-1, the full variable domain is EAGVTQFPSHSVIEKGQTVTLRCDPISGHDNLYWYRRVMGKEIKFLLHFVKESKQDESGMPNNRFLAERTGGTYSTLKVQPAELEDSGVYFCASSQGRGTEAFFGQGTRLTVV.

The rearrangement uses TRBV4-1 and TRBJ2-2; perhaps TRBD2 as D (5 bases). V lost 4 bases and J lost 0, with 12 bases in between. This CDR3 comprises 16 residues. In germline, CDR1 is MGHRA, CDR2 YSYEKL. In DNA, the CDR3 is TGCGCCAGCAGCCTGTTCGAGCGGACGAACACCGGGGAGCTGTTTTTT. This sequence encodes CASSLFERTNTGELFF.

The rearrangement uses TRBV6-4 and TRBJ1-1; D gene ambiguous. This CDR3 contains 13 residues. Deletions cut 2 bases from V and 0 bases from J, with 4 bases between. Germline-derived CDR1 and CDR2 are MRHNA and SNTAGT. CDR3 protein: CASSDTVNTEAFF. In DNA, the CDR3 is TGTGCCAGCAGTGACACAGTGAACACTGAAGCTTTCTTT.

V is TRBV14 and J is TRBJ1-1; the match to TRBD1 covers 7 bases. V shed 4 bases and J 1 base; nucleotides not matched to a gene: 3. CDR1 and CDR2 (germline): SGHDN, FVKESK. The CDR3 covers 14 residues. The CDR3 region is CASSPRTGNTEAFF. The CDR3 DNA reads as TGTGCCAGCAGCCCCCGGACAGGGAACACTGAAGCTTTCTTT.